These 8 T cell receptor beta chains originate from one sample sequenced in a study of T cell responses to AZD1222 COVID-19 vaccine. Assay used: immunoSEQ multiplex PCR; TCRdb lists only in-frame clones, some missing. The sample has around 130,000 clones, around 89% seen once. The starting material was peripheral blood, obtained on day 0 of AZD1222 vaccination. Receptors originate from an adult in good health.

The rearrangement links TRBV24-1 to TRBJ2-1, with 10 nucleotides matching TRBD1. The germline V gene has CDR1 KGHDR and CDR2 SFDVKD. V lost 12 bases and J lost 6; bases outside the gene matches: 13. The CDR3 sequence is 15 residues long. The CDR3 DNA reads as TGTGCCGTAAACCGGAGGACAGGGGGTCCCAATGAGCAGTTCTTC. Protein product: CAVNRRTGGPNEQFF.

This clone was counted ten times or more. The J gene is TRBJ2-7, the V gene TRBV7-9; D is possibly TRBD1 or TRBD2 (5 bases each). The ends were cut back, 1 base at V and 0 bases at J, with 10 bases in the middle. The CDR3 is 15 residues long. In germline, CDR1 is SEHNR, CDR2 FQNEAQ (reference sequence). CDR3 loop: CASSLGSGTSYEQYF. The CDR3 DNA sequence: TGTGCCAGCAGCTTAGGTTCAGGGACCTCCTACGAGCAGTACTTC.

The CDR3 region is CASSPQSLAGELFF. CDR3 sequence (DNA): TGTGCCAGCAGCCCGCAAAGTCTGGCCGGGGAGCTGTTTTTT. This chain joins TRBV7-3 and TRBJ2-2; D is uncertain. CDR3 length: 14 residues. CDR1 is SGHTA and CDR2 is FQGTGA in the germline V gene. V was pared by 5 bases and J by 6 bases, with 13 bases between.

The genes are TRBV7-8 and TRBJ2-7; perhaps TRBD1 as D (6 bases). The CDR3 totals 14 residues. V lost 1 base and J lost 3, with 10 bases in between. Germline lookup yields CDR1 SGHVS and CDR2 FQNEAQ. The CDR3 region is CASSLGQGLYEQYF. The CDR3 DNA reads TGTGCCAGCAGCTTAGGTCAGGGGCTCTACGAGCAGTACTTC.

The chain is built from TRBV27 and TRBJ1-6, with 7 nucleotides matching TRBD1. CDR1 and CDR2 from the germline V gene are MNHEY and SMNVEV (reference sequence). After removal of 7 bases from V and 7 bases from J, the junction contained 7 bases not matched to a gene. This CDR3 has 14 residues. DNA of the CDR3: TGTGCCAGCACCTGGGGGACAGACAATTCACCCCTCCACTTT. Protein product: CASTWGTDNSPLHF.

DNA for the CDR3: TGTGCCAGCAGTTTCTCCGGGACAGGGGATCAGCCCCAGCATTTT. It yields the protein CASSFSGTGDQPQHF. The chain links TRBV28 to TRBJ1-5; TRBD1 matches 10 bases. Trimming cost V 3 bases and J 5 bases; bases outside gene matches: 4. The germline V gene has CDR1 MDHEN and CDR2 SYDVKM. The CDR3 has 15 amino acids.

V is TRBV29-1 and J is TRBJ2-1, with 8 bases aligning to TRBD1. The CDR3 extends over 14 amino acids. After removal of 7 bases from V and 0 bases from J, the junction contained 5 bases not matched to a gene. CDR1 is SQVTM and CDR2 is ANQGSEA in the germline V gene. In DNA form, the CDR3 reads TGCAGCGCCCTTGGACAGGGCTCCTACAATGAGCAGTTCTTC. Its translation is CSALGQGSYNEQFF.

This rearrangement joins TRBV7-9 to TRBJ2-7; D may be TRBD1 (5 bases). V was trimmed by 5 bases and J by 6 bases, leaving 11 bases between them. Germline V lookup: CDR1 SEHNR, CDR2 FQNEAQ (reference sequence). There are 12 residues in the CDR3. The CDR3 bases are TGTGCCAGCAGCGGGCAGGGTTCCGAGCAGTACTTC. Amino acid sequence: CASSGQGSEQYF.